The rows below give T cell receptor beta chains drawn from one sample of a study of blood T cell repertoires in COVID-19. Some clones are missing from TCRdb's copy, which holds only in-frame ones; the method was immunoSEQ multiplex PCR. The sample yields a few hundred thousand clones, 75% to 85% seen once. The specimen sequenced was peripheral blood. The source of these receptors is a woman aged 25 to 39 with COVID-19, enrolled during active disease. The CDR3 runs from the conserved cysteine through the conserved F or W. Fields, in order: clone size, D gene, V gene, J gene, CDR3 DNA, CDR3 protein. A D gene is named only where the DNA matches it firmly. Part of the rows lack a size; the others show once, few, many or a class for expanded clones.

NA	TRBD1	TRBV11-3	TRBJ2-1	TGTGCCAGCAGTCCCGGGACAGGGGGTTCGCAGTTCTTC	CASSPGTGGSQFF
NA	NA	TRBV25-1	TRBJ1-4	TGTGCCAGCAGTGACCCCACAGGACATGAAAAACTGTTTTTT	CASSDPTGHEKLFF
NA	NA	TRBV13	TRBJ2-1	TGTGCCAGCAGCTTAGTACCCGGCAATCCTGACGTTGGGCCTTACAATGAGCAGTTCTTC	CASSLVPGNPDVGPYNEQFF
NA	NA	TRBV11-2	TRBJ2-4	TGTGCCAGCAGCTTCCGGGACAACAAAAACATTCAGTACTTC	CASSFRDNKNIQYF
NA	NA	TRBV10-3	TRBJ2-6	TGTGCCATCAGTGAAGCTGTTTCTGGGGCCAACGTCCTGACTTTC	CAISEAVSGANVLTF
NA	NA	TRBV6-5	TRBJ2-2	TGTGCCGCGGCCTCCTACAACACCGGGGAGCTGTTTTTT	CAAASYNTGELFF
few	TRBD2	TRBV5-1	TRBJ2-3	TGCGCCAGCCGGGGACTAGCCGTAAGCACAGATACGCAGTATTTT	CASRGLAVSTDTQYF
NA	TRBD1	TRBV9	TRBJ2-3	TGTGCCAGCAGCGTAGCCACAGGGGGCCCAGATACGCAGTATTTT	CASSVATGGPDTQYF
NA	TRBD1	TRBV7-2	TRBJ2-3	TGTGCCAGCAGCTCGGGATCCCGGGACAGGAGCACAGATACGCAGTATTTT	CASSSGSRDRSTDTQYF
NA	NA	TRBV7-2	TRBJ2-6	TGTGCCAGCAGCTTAGGAGGGAGTGGGGCCAACGTCCTGACTTTC	CASSLGGSGANVLTF
few	NA	TRBV6-2/TRBV6-3	TRBJ2-2	TGTGCCAGCAGTTCTGGGAGCAGCACCGGGGAGCTGTTTTTT	CASSSGSSTGELFF
NA	TRBD2	TRBV9	TRBJ2-5	TGTGCCAGCAGCCCACGGACTAGCGGATCGGAGGAGACCCAGTACTTC	CASSPRTSGSEETQYF
NA	NA	TRBV7-6	TRBJ1-1	TGTGCCAGCAGCTTAGAGGGCACAGGGACTGAAGCTTTCTTT	CASSLEGTGTEAFF
NA	NA	TRBV15	TRBJ2-7	TGTGCCACCAGCAGAGGTGGCGGGTCCTACGAGCAGTACTTC	CATSRGGGSYEQYF
NA	TRBD1	TRBV2	TRBJ1-4	TGTGCCAGCAGTGAAGTGGGGCAGGGGGGTGAAAAACTGTTTTTT	CASSEVGQGGEKLFF
once	NA	TRBV28	TRBJ1-5	TGTGCCAGCAGTTTTTCGGGGCAGCCCCAGCATTTT	CASSFSGQPQHF
NA	TRBD1	TRBV2	TRBJ2-7	TGTGCCAGCAGAGGGGGCGGCACCTACGAGCAGTACTTC	CASRGGGTYEQYF
NA	NA	TRBV29-1	TRBJ1-2	TGCAGCGTTAAAATGGGGGGATTGCTCGGCTACACCTTC	CSVKMGGLLGYTF
NA	NA	TRBV25-1	TRBJ1-3	TGTGCCAGCAGTGACCCGACACTCTTTGGAAACACCATATATTTT	CASSDPTLFGNTIYF
NA	NA	TRBV6-2/TRBV6-3	TRBJ1-1	TGTGCCAGCAGTTATCAAGCGCGGGGGAAAGCTTTCTTT	CASSYQARGKAFF
NA	NA	TRBV25-1	TRBJ1-5	TGTGCCAGCAGTGACGGGGGTAGGCCCCAGCATTTT	CASSDGGRPQHF
NA	TRBD1	TRBV29-1	TRBJ2-5	TGCAGCGGCAGGACAGGAATCCAAGAGACCCAGTACTTC	CSGRTGIQETQYF
NA	NA	TRBV7-2	TRBJ2-3	TGTGCCAGCAGCCCCCGACGGGGGGCGGGAGATACGCAGTATTTT	CASSPRRGAGDTQYF
NA	NA	TRBV2	TRBJ1-6	TGTGCCAGCAGCCCGGGATATTCACCCCTCCACTTT	CASSPGYSPLHF
NA	NA	TRBV30	TRBJ2-3	TGTGCCTGGAGTGTCGCGACAGATACGCAGTATTTT	CAWSVATDTQYF
NA	NA	TRBV3-1/TRBV3-2	TRBJ2-1	TGTGCCAGCAGCCGGCTCGGGGAGAATGAGCAGTTCTTC	CASSRLGENEQFF
NA	NA	TRBV18	TRBJ2-7	TGTGCCAGCTCAGCTCGCCGGGACTTGTCCTACGAGCAGTACTTC	CASSARRDLSYEQYF
NA	NA	TRBV7-2	TRBJ2-7	TGTGCCAGCGCCAGGGGCTACGTGGAGCAGTACTTC	CASARGYVEQYF
NA	NA	TRBV28	TRBJ2-5	TGTGCCAGCAGGTCGGCCCGGGACATCTTCCAGGAGACCCAGTACTTC	CASRSARDIFQETQYF
NA	NA	TRBV25-1	TRBJ2-7	TGTGCCAGCAGTGCACCCTCCGGGATTTGGGCCTACGAGCAGTACTTC	CASSAPSGIWAYEQYF
NA	NA	TRBV27	TRBJ2-4	TGTGCCAGCAGATCGGGGATACTAGCCAAAAACATTCAGTACTTC	CASRSGILAKNIQYF
NA	TRBD2	TRBV11-2	TRBJ2-7	TGTGCCAGCAGCCCGGCCGAGGCGGGGGTACCCTACGAGCAGTACTTC	CASSPAEAGVPYEQYF